This T cell receptor (beta chain) was documented in a study of T cell responses to AZD1222 COVID-19 vaccine. Method: immunoSEQ multiplex PCR; TCRdb's copy keeps in-frame clones and lacks some. Of roughly 66,000 clones listed, around nine tenths were seen once; the top ten hold about 5%. General observations from the study: Epitopes outside B.1.351 and B.1.1.7 mutated regions reportedly drew nearly half of spike TCRs. At 160-218 and 743-854, vaccine-associated CD4 TCRs were dominant, and they spanned spike. Repertoires were obtained solely post-peak T cell response.

A remark on this clone: Its specificity is not known.

Germline CDR1 is SGHVS and CDR2 is FQNEAQ. This CDR3 has 17 residues. Deletions cut 2 bases from V and 3 bases from J, with 20 bases between. The sequencing used peripheral blood, collected 28 days after the second dose of the MenACWY control vaccine. This TCR came from an adult who received the MenACWY meningococcal vaccine as a control. The chain has TRBV7-8 and TRBJ2-7; no clear D gene. The DNA of the CDR3 is TGTGCCAGCAGCTTACCCGAGTTTGGACCCTTTTTCTACGAGCAGTACTTC. It codes for CASSLPEFGPFFYEQYF.